The 32 T cell receptor beta chains listed next were all sequenced from one sample in a study of blood T cell repertoires in COVID-19. Sequenced by immunoSEQ multiplex PCR; TCRdb stores in-frame clones only, minus some. In the table there are 55,000 to 75,000 clones, just under 80% of which are singletons. The sequenced material came from peripheral blood. These receptors originate from a human donor in a cohort sampled during active COVID-19.

The chain uses TRBV28 and TRBJ2-7, with a weak D call TRBD2 (5 bases). Germline CDR1 and CDR2: MDHEN and SYDVKM. CDR3 length: 15 amino acids. Trimming took off 1 base at V and 2 bases at J, with 12 bases between the two ends. DNA of the CDR3: TGTGCCAGCAGTTTATTGAGGACTGGAACCTACGAGCAGTACTTC. This gives the protein CASSLLRTGTYEQYF.

The chain recombines TRBV6-5 with TRBJ2-7; 8 nucleotides line up with TRBD1. CDR3 length equals 16 residues. The germline gives CDR1 MNHEY, CDR2 SVGAGI. V gave up 1 base and J gave up 5 bases; unmatched junction bases: 10. The CDR3 DNA reads TGTGCCAGCAGTTACTACCATGGAGGACAGGGTGACGAGCAGTACTTC. It translates to CASSYYHGGQGDEQYF.

The CDR3 region is CASSLPWTSGRRYNEQFF. DNA for the CDR3: TGTGCCAGCAGTCTACCCTGGACTAGCGGGAGGCGGTACAATGAGCAGTTCTTC. The chain recombines TRBV6-2 or TRBV6-3 with TRBJ2-1, with 14 bases lining up with TRBD2. Germline V gene sequence: CDR1 MNHEY, CDR2 SVGEGT. The CDR3 contains 18 residues. Trimming at V came to 5 bases and at J to 4 bases, leaving 10 bases not matched to a gene.

The genes are TRBV10-3 and TRBJ2-7; 12 nucleotides align to TRBD2. The CDR3 loop spans 15 amino acids. V dropped 3 bases and J dropped 2; count of bases not matched to a gene: 2. Germline V gene sequence: CDR1 ENHRY, CDR2 SYGVKD. In nucleotides, the CDR3 is TGTGCCATCAGTGAACTAGCGGGAGGAACCTACGAGCAGTACTTC. It is translated as CAISELAGGTYEQYF.

The CDR3 DNA is TGTGCCGCTGGGACATTCACAGATACGCAGTATTTT. Protein product: CAAGTFTDTQYF. The genes are TRBV6-5 and TRBJ2-3; tentatively, D is TRBD1 (6 bases). CDR1 is MNHEY, CDR2 SVGAGI, per germline. This CDR3 comprises 12 residues. Trimming cost V 11 bases and J 2 bases, with 11 bases left between them.

The sample holds a few counts of this clone. The V call is TRBV7-2, the J call TRBJ1-3; TRBD1 is a possible D gene (6 bases). V was clipped by 3 bases and J by 0 bases, with 15 bases between them. Germline CDR1 is SGHTA and CDR2 is FQGNSA. The length of the CDR3 is 17 residues. The CDR3 nucleotides are TGTGCCAGCAGCTTGTATTCAGGGGTCGGCTCTGGAAACACCATATATTTT. Amino acids: CASSLYSGVGSGNTIYF.

The CDR3 sequence: CASSSRAANTEAFF. The CDR3 DNA follows: TGTGCCAGCAGTTCCAGGGCCGCAAACACTGAAGCTTTCTTT. This rearrangement joins TRBV27 to TRBJ1-1; possible D gene TRBD1, 5 bases. Germline V gives CDR1 MNHEY, CDR2 SMNVEV (reference sequence). CDR3 length equals 14 residues. V was trimmed by 4 bases and J by 2 bases, leaving 11 bases between them.

This clone appeared a few times. The chain carries TRBV18 and TRBJ2-7; D uncertain. CDR1 is KGHSH and CDR2 is LQKENI in the germline V gene. Trimming took off 0 bases at V and 5 bases at J, with 14 bases between the two ends. The length of the CDR3 is 15 residues. CDR3 DNA: TGTGCCAGCTCACCACCCCAGGCTCCTATCGACGAGCAGTACTTC. It encodes CASSPPQAPIDEQYF.

The chain carries TRBV7-9 and TRBJ2-2; a weak D match, TRBD1 (5 bases). V was trimmed by 2 bases and J by 3 bases, leaving 10 bases between them. Germline CDR1 reads SEHNR; CDR2 reads FQNEAQ (reference sequence). The CDR3 has 15 amino acids. The CDR3 region is CASSLNLGDTGELFF. CDR3 nucleotide sequence: TGTGCCAGCAGCTTAAATTTAGGGGACACCGGGGAGCTGTTTTTT.

This chain links TRBV6-5 with TRBJ1-4, with 7 nucleotides matching TRBD1. CDR1 is MNHEY and CDR2 is SVGAGI in the germline V gene. CDR3 length equals 15 residues. The ends lost 4 bases at V and 5 bases at J; junction bases unmatched: 7. The CDR3 region has the DNA TGTGCCAGCAGTTTTCGGACCAGGGGGAATGAAAAACTGTTTTTT. Amino acids: CASSFRTRGNEKLFF.

The chain couples TRBV28 to TRBJ2-7, with 10 bases identical to TRBD2. The CDR3 is 17 amino acids. V shed 6 bases and J 3 bases; nucleotides not matched to a gene: 14. Germline loops: CDR1 MDHEN, CDR2 SYDVKM. CDR3 nucleotide sequence: TGTGCCAGCAGGCTTTCCTATGAGCGGGAGGGGAGCTACGAGCAGTACTTC. Amino acids: CASRLSYEREGSYEQYF.

This clone was observed once. This chain joins TRBV5-3 and TRBJ1-1; 7 bases are shared with TRBD1. TRBV5-3 is given ORF status, its function remaining uncertain. The CDR3 covers 18 residues. Trimming removed 4 bases from V and 3 bases from J; junction bases left unmatched: 18. The CDR3 reads CARSREGHTGEFHTEAFF. CDR3 DNA sequence: TGTGCCAGAAGCCGAGAGGGCCACACAGGGGAATTCCACACTGAAGCTTTCTTT.

In its sample, this clone was seen once. This rearrangement joins TRBV7-2 to TRBJ2-7; 7 bases line up with TRBD1. The trim removed 5 bases at V and 4 bases at J, leaving 11 bases unmatched. Germline assignment: CDR1 SGHTA and CDR2 FQGNSA. The CDR3 is made up of 15 amino acids. CDR3 bases: TGTGCCAGCAGCACTATAACAGGGGACCTTTACGAGCAGTACTTC. Its protein is CASSTITGDLYEQYF.

The chain links TRBV20-1 to TRBJ1-1, with D possibly matching TRBD1 (6 bases). The germline V gene encodes CDR1 DFQATT and CDR2 SNEGSKA (reference sequence). V was shortened by 3 bases and J by 5 bases, with 13 bases between the two germline ends. The CDR3 length is 13 residues. CDR3 bases: TGCAGTGCTAGTCTGGGGGCTTGGACTGAAGCTTTCTTT. It specifies CSASLGAWTEAFF.

This clone was detected a few times. The V and J genes are TRBV20-1 and TRBJ2-5; D is possibly TRBD2 (7 bases). CDR1 is DFQATT, CDR2 SNEGSKA, per germline (reference sequence). V lost 7 bases and J lost 6, with 21 bases in between. The CDR3 has 14 residues. The CDR3 nucleotides read TGCAGTGTTCGTGATCAGGGGAGGGGGAAGACCCAGTACTTC. Translating gives CSVRDQGRGKTQYF.

V is TRBV4-2 and J is TRBJ2-2; a possible D gene is TRBD2 (5 bases). Between the trimmed V and J ends, which lost 4 bases and 7 bases, there was a span of 13 bases. Germline V gives CDR1 LGHNA, CDR2 YNFKEQ. This CDR3 has 14 residues. The CDR3 spells CASSPARAYGELFF. CDR3 sequence (DNA): TGTGCCAGCAGCCCAGCGAGGGCCTACGGGGAGCTGTTTTTT.

The chain uses TRBV9 and TRBJ2-7, with 14 bases that match TRBD2. Germline V gene sequence: CDR1 SGDLS, CDR2 YYNGEE. CDR3 length: 16 amino acids. Trimming at V came to 2 bases and at J to 7 bases, leaving 8 bases not matched to a gene. The CDR3 sequence is CASSVGTSGSLSEQYF. CDR3 DNA sequence: TGTGCCAGCAGCGTGGGGACTAGCGGGAGTCTTAGTGAGCAGTACTTC.

The table lists this clone with a count of one. The chain joins TRBV2 to TRBJ2-1; tentatively, D is TRBD2 (5 bases). CDR3 length equals 12 residues. The V gene's germline CDR1 is SNHLY and CDR2 FYNNEI. The V end was cut by 8 bases, the J end by 7 bases, with 12 bases between. The CDR3, as DNA: TGTGCCAGCCGCGGGTTGGGGAATGAGCAGTTCTTC. Translated: CASRGLGNEQFF.

The chain employs TRBV30 and TRBJ1-1; D remains ambiguous. The CDR3 is made up of 13 amino acids. The V and J ends lost 4 bases and 4 bases respectively, with 13 bases between them. Per the germline V gene, CDR1 is GTSNPN and CDR2 is SVGIG (reference sequence). The CDR3 DNA reads TGTGCCTGGAACACGTACGAGGGCACTGAAGCTTTCTTT. Translation gives CAWNTYEGTEAFF.

The J gene is TRBJ2-1, the V gene TRBV28; the match to TRBD2 covers 15 bases. Germline values: CDR1 MDHEN, CDR2 SYDVKM. The CDR3 spans 18 residues. V was clipped by 3 bases and J by 4 bases; unmatched bases: 7. The CDR3 DNA follows: TGTGCCAGCAGTTTCGGACTAGCGGGAGGGGGGCGGTACAATGAGCAGTTCTTC. It specifies CASSFGLAGGGRYNEQFF.

The chain has TRBV11-3 and TRBJ1-1, with TRBD1 as a possible D gene (5 bases). V lost 6 bases and J 6 bases, leaving 20 bases between the germline ends. This CDR3 has 15 residues. Germline values: CDR1 SGHNT, CDR2 YENEEA. In nucleotides, the CDR3 is TGTGCCAGCAGTTCGGGGGGGTCAGTGGGAGCTGAAGCTTTCTTT. Protein sequence: CASSSGGSVGAEAFF.

The CDR3 bases are TGTGCCAGCAGGGCGGATGGAAATCAGCCCCAGCATTTT. Encoded protein: CASRADGNQPQHF. The chain recombines TRBV2 with TRBJ1-5, with D unresolved. Germline V lookup: CDR1 SNHLY, CDR2 FYNNEI. The ends were cut back, 6 bases at V and 4 bases at J, with 10 bases in the middle. The CDR3 extends over 13 amino acids.

The count of this clone is one. The chain is built from TRBV28 and TRBJ1-2; 7 bases map to TRBD1. Germline CDR1 MDHEN, CDR2 SYDVKM. Germline trimming cut 6 bases from V and 5 bases from J; bases unmatched to any gene: 9. The CDR3 is 14 residues long. For the CDR3, the DNA is TGTGCCAGCAGGTCGACAGGGAAAGGGTATGGCTACACCTTC. This encodes CASRSTGKGYGYTF.

The J gene is TRBJ2-7, the V gene TRBV6-5; 13 nucleotides match TRBD2. The CDR3 length is 15 residues. Germline-derived CDR1 and CDR2 are MNHEY and SVGAGI. V was clipped by 4 bases and J by 4 bases; unmatched bases: 4. The DNA of the CDR3 is TGTGCCAGCAGTTCCGGACTAGCGGGAGTGTACGAGCAGTACTTC. It specifies CASSSGLAGVYEQYF.

This clone was recorded only once. The chain couples TRBV18 to TRBJ1-1; tentatively, D is TRBD1 (5 bases). Deletions cut 0 bases from V and 5 bases from J, with 13 bases between. The CDR3 contains 15 residues. The germline gives CDR1 KGHSH, CDR2 LQKENI. CDR3 region: CASSPPPGRGTEAFF. The CDR3 DNA reads TGTGCCAGCTCACCACCTCCGGGGCGGGGGACTGAAGCTTTCTTT.

V gene TRBV2 combines with J gene TRBJ2-5; 7 bases map to TRBD2. V shed 10 bases and J 0 bases; nucleotides not matched to a gene: 8. CDR3 size: 14 residues. Germline CDR1 and CDR2: SNHLY and FYNNEI. CDR3 sequence reads: CATQRGTYQETQYF. The CDR3 bases are TGTGCCACCCAGCGGGGCACCTACCAAGAGACCCAGTACTTC.

The V gene is TRBV7-9, the J gene TRBJ2-1; 12 positions agree with TRBD2. Germline lookup yields CDR1 SEHNR and CDR2 FQNEAQ (reference sequence). V was pared by 5 bases and J by 3 bases, with 14 bases of the junction left unmatched. The CDR3 totals 19 residues. The CDR3 region has the DNA TGTGCCAGCAGCGAGACTAGCGGGAGAAAAGTATTTGACTACAATGAGCAGTTCTTC. Its translation: CASSETSGRKVFDYNEQFF.

This clone was observed a few times. The rearrangement joins TRBV5-1 to TRBJ2-6, with 7 bases fitting TRBD1. The CDR3 has 18 residues. Germline values: CDR1 SGHRS, CDR2 YFSETQ. The trim removed 2 bases at V and 0 bases at J, leaving 8 bases unmatched. Here the CDR3 reads CASSFRDRFFSGANVLTF. The CDR3 bases are TGCGCCAGCAGCTTCCGGGACAGATTTTTCTCTGGGGCCAACGTCCTGACTTTC.

The rearrangement links TRBV12-3 or TRBV12-4 to TRBJ2-5, with D possibly TRBD1 on 6 matching bases. CDR3 length equals 12 residues. V gave up 6 bases and J gave up 3 bases, with 8 bases separating them. The CDR3 nucleotides are TGTGCCAGCAGCAGGACAGAAGAGACCCAGTACTTC. Encoded protein: CASSRTEETQYF.

The rearrangement joins TRBV27 to TRBJ1-5; a weak D match, TRBD1 (6 bases). Trimming took off 6 bases at V and 4 bases at J, with 13 bases between the two ends. CDR3 length equals 14 residues. Germline V lookup: CDR1 MNHEY, CDR2 SMNVEV (reference sequence). The CDR3 reads CASSQGRGNQPQHF. The CDR3 DNA reads TGTGCCAGCAGCCAGGGGAGGGGTAATCAGCCCCAGCATTTT.

With regard to this clone: Its ends do not fully match the called genes, so a read error is possible. This rearrangement joins TRBV7-6 to TRBJ2-7, with TRBD2 matching over 11 bases. The CDR3 consists of 17 residues. From germline, CDR1 is SGHVS and CDR2 FNYEAQ. CDR3 sequence reads: CASSPRLAGPLSHEQYF. In nucleotides, the CDR3 is TGTGCCAGCAGCCCAAGACTAGCGGGGCCCCTCTCCCACGAGCAGTACTTC.

This clone was observed a few times. The chain recombines TRBV2 with TRBJ1-5; 7 nucleotides align to TRBD1. The ends lost 5 bases at V and 4 bases at J; junction bases unmatched: 5. The CDR3 runs 14 residues. The germline gives CDR1 SNHLY, CDR2 FYNNEI. CDR3 residues: CASSYDRVNQPQHF. CDR3 bases: TGTGCCAGCAGTTACGACAGGGTTAATCAGCCCCAGCATTTT.